This TCR beta chain was sequenced for a study of T cell repertoires in aging, cancer and after chemotherapy. This clonotype came up a few times. Its cognate antigen is unknown. General observations from the study: Healthy donors lost TCR diversity with age mainly through richness, cancer patients through richness and evenness.

Amplification of TCR beta used genomic DNA extracted from peripheral blood. The germline V gene has CDR1 DFQATT and CDR2 SNEGSKA (reference sequence). V lost 3 bases, J lost 0 bases, and 6 bases stayed unmatched. The CDR3 runs 16 residues. TRB rearrangements spanning V, D and J were amplified using mixed TRB-A/B primers. TCRdb re-derived calls from the multiplex PCR reads in MiXCR, one entry per CDR3 protein. The sample lists fewer than 4,500 distinct CDR3 sequences, approximately 26% occurring once. The gene calls are TRBV20-1 and TRBJ2-5; 11 bases agree with TRBD2. The sequence was obtained from a human donor with a blood cancer. Specimen: blood. CDR3 amino acids: CSASRASGGYQETQYF. CDR3 coding DNA: TGCAGTGCTAGCAGGGCTAGCGGGGGGTACCAAGAGACCCAGTACTTC.